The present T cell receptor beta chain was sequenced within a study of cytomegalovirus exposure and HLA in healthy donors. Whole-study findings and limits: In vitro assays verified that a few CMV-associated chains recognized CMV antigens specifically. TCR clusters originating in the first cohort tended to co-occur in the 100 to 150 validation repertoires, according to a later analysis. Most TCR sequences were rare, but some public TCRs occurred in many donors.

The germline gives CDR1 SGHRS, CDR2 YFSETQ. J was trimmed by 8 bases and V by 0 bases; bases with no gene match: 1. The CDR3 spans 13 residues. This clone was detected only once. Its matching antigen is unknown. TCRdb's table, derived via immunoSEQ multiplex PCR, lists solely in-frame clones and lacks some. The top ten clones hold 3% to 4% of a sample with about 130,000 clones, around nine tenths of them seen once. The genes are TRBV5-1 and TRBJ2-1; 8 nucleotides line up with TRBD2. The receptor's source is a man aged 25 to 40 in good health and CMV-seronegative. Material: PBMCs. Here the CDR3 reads CASSLVAGYEQFF. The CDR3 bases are TGCGCCAGCAGCTTGGTAGCGGGGTATGAGCAGTTCTTC. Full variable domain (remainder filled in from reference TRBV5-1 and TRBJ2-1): KAGVTQTPRYLIKTRGQQVTLSCSPISGHRSVSWYQQTPGQGLQFLFEYFSETQRNKGNFPGRFSGRQFSNSRSEMNVSTLELGDSALYLCASSLVAGYEQFFGPGTRLTVL.